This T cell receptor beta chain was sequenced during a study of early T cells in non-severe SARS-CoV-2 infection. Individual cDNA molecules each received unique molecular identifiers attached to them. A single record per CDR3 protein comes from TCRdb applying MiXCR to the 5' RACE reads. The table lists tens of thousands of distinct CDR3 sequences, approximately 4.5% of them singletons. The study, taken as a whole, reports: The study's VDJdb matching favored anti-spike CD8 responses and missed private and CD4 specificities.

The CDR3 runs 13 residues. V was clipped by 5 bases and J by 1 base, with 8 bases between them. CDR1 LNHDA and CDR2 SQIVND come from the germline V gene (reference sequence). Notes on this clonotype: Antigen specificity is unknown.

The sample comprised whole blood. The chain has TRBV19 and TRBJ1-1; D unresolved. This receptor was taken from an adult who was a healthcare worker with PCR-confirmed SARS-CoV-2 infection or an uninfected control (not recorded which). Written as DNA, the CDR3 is TGTGCCAGTAGTTTACCGAGGAACACTGAAGCTTTCTTT. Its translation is CASSLPRNTEAFF.